The rows below give T cell receptor beta chains drawn from one sample of a study of radiotherapy plus CTLA-4 blockade in lung cancer. Using immunoSEQ multiplex PCR, the repertoire was profiled, and TCRdb retains in-frame clones only, with some absent. The sample shows 20,000 to 30,000 clones, approximately 77% of them seen only once. The material sequenced was peripheral blood, taken from a patient treated with radiotherapy plus ipilimumab. These receptors were taken from a human donor with non-small cell lung cancer that progressed on radiotherapy plus ipilimumab. CDR3s include the opening cysteine and the closing phenylalanine or tryptophan. The D gene is left open where the match is weak. Some rows mark clone size as missing; the rest say once, few, many or name a class of expanded clone.

J gene,D gene,V gene,clone size,CDR3 DNA,CDR3 protein
TRBJ2-3,-,TRBV9,-,TGTGCCAGCAGCGTTGGGGGAGAGAGCACAGATACGCAGTATTTT,CASSVGGESTDTQYF
TRBJ2-3,-,TRBV19,-,TGTGCCAGTACCCACAACCCCCCAGGGGCTAGCACAGATACGCAGTATTTT,CASTHNPPGASTDTQYF
TRBJ2-7,-,TRBV11-2,-,TGTGCCAGCAGCTTAGATCTCGTCCTTACCTACGAGCAGTACTTC,CASSLDLVLTYEQYF
TRBJ2-7,-,TRBV5-5,-,TGTGCCAGCAGCCAGAAATCCCTGGCGGGGACCGAGCAGTACTTC,CASSQKSLAGTEQYF
TRBJ2-7,TRBD1,TRBV4-1,few,TGCGCCAGCAGCCAAGGACAACTACCGGGACAGGGGACCTACGAGCAGTACTTC,CASSQGQLPGQGTYEQYF
TRBJ2-7,TRBD1,TRBV28,-,TGTGCCAGCAGTTTACCCGGGACAGATTCTTTACCCTCCTACGAGCAGTACTTC,CASSLPGTDSLPSYEQYF
TRBJ1-2,-,TRBV4-1,-,TGCGCCAGCAGCCAAGTACTTGGCCAGGACTATGGCTACACCTTC,CASSQVLGQDYGYTF
TRBJ2-6,TRBD1,TRBV10-3,-,TGTGCCATCAGTGAGCCGTTAGGACAGGGGGCCACCTCTGGGGCCAACGTCCTGACTTTC,CAISEPLGQGATSGANVLTF
TRBJ2-7,TRBD2,TRBV10-3,-,TGTGCCATCAGTGAGACAAAGCGGGAATACTCCTACGAGCAGTACTTC,CAISETKREYSYEQYF
TRBJ2-3,-,TRBV5-4,once,TGTGCCAGCAGCTTAACCTCAGATACGCAGTATTTT,CASSLTSDTQYF